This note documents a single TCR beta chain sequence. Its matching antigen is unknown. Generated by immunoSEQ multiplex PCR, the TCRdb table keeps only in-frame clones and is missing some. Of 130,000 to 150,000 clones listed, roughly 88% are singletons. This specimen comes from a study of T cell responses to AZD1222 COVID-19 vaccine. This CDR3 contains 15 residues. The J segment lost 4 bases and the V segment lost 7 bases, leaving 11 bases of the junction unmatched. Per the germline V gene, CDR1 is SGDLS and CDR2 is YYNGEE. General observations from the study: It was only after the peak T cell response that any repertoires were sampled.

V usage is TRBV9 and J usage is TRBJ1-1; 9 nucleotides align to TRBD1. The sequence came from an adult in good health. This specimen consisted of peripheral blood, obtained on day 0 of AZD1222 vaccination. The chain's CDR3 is CASGTGGGVGTEAFF. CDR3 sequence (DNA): TGTGCCAGCGGTACAGGGGGCGGGGTTGGCACTGAAGCTTTCTTT.